Here is one TCR beta chain with its context. The data are from a study of shared clonotypes between healthy human individuals. Deep was the level at which the assay was run. Sequenced by immunoSEQ multiplex PCR; TCRdb stores in-frame clones only, minus some. This sample has some 1,400,000 clones, with more than 95% found just once. The sequenced material came from naive CD4+ T cells sorted from blood. Subset defined: CD45RA+ positively selected. The clonotype comes from a man under 40 in good health.

The CDR3: CASSGRDHFSEQYF. Written as DNA, the CDR3 is TGTGCCAGCAGCGGCCGGGATCACTTTTCCGAGCAGTACTTC. The rearrangement joins TRBV11-2 to TRBJ2-7, with a possible D match to TRBD2 (5 bases). V gave up 5 bases and J gave up 6 bases, with 17 bases separating them. The CDR3 length is 14 residues. Germline values: CDR1 SGHAT, CDR2 FQNNGV.